This TCR beta chain was documented in a study of shared clonotypes between healthy human individuals. Study-wide results and caveats: Clonotype sharing among donors likely depends on sequencing depth.

V lost 5 bases and J lost 1; bases outside the gene matches: 5. Germline V gene lookup returns CDR1 LNHDA and CDR2 SQIVND (reference sequence). CDR3 length equals 16 residues. A word on this clone: Its antigen is not identified.

Amplification in unsorted PBMC replicate PCRs started from around 300 ng DNA, which equals some 30,000 T cell genomes. TCRdb keeps only in-frame clones here, not all; method: immunoSEQ multiplex PCR. This table holds about 510,000 clones, approximately 79% found once. The sequenced sample consisted of PBMCs. The chain couples TRBV19 to TRBJ2-5; 12 bases fit TRBD2. The TCR was taken from a woman in her forties in good health. Some clones in this sample may be carry-over from other donors' samples. The CDR3 nucleotides are TGTGCCAGTAGTGCAAGACTAGCGGGGGCCCAAGAGACCCAGTACTTC. It yields the protein CASSARLAGAQETQYF.